Listed below are T cell receptor beta chains from one sample, sequenced in a study of blood T cell repertoires in COVID-19. Sequenced by immunoSEQ multiplex PCR; TCRdb stores in-frame clones only, minus some. This table has roughly 110,000 clones, 70% to 85% appearing once. Input material: peripheral blood. The receptors shown here come from a woman aged 55 to 70 with acute or convalescent COVID-19. Both conserved end residues are part of each CDR3. D genes are given only for firm matches. Some rows mark clone size as missing; the rest say once, few, many or name a class of expanded clone.

J gene: TRBJ2-5
V gene: TRBV5-1
clone size: once
D gene: TRBD2
CDR3 DNA: TGCGCCAGCAGCTTGGCGGCAACTAGCGGCCAAGAGACCCAGTACTTC
CDR3 protein: CASSLAATSGQETQYF

J gene: TRBJ1-1
V gene: TRBV6-5
clone size: -
D gene: TRBD1
CDR3 DNA: TGTGCCAGCAGTTCGTGGACAGGGGAGGGCGCTGAAGCTTTCTTT
CDR3 protein: CASSSWTGEGAEAFF

J gene: TRBJ1-1
V gene: TRBV20-1
clone size: -
D gene: -
CDR3 DNA: TGCAGTGCTAGAGGGCCTTCTGAAGCTTTCTTT
CDR3 protein: CSARGPSEAFF

J gene: TRBJ2-1
V gene: TRBV28
clone size: -
D gene: TRBD1
CDR3 DNA: TGTGCCAGCAGTGACGCCGGGACAGGGGGCAAAAATGAGCAGTTCTTC
CDR3 protein: CASSDAGTGGKNEQFF

J gene: TRBJ2-7
V gene: TRBV12-3/TRBV12-4
clone size: -
D gene: -
CDR3 DNA: TGTGCCAGCAGCAAACAGGCGTCCTACGAGCAGTACTTC
CDR3 protein: CASSKQASYEQYF

J gene: TRBJ1-2
V gene: TRBV6-5
clone size: -
D gene: -
CDR3 DNA: TGTGCCAGCACCTCCGGGGGCTATGGCTACACCTTC
CDR3 protein: CASTSGGYGYTF

J gene: TRBJ1-4
V gene: TRBV28
clone size: -
D gene: TRBD1
CDR3 DNA: TGTGCCAGCAGCGACCGCACAGGGGTCAATAATGAAAAACTGTTTTTT
CDR3 protein: CASSDRTGVNNEKLFF

J gene: TRBJ2-7
V gene: TRBV2
clone size: -
D gene: -
CDR3 DNA: TGTGCCAGCAGCTTCTCCTACGAGCAGTACTTC
CDR3 protein: CASSFSYEQYF

J gene: TRBJ2-6
V gene: TRBV9
clone size: -
D gene: -
CDR3 DNA: TGTGCCAGCAGCCCCCGGGGTTCTGGGGCCAACGTCCTGACTTTC
CDR3 protein: CASSPRGSGANVLTF

J gene: TRBJ1-2
V gene: TRBV6-6
clone size: once
D gene: TRBD1
CDR3 DNA: TGTGCCAGCAGTTACGGCCTCGGGACAGCTAACTATGGCTACACCTTC
CDR3 protein: CASSYGLGTANYGYTF

J gene: TRBJ1-5
V gene: TRBV19
clone size: -
D gene: -
CDR3 DNA: TGTGCCAGTAGTGAACAGCCCTCTTCCCAACCTCTCCCCAATCAGCCCCAGCATTTT
CDR3 protein: CASSEQPSSQPLPNQPQHF

J gene: TRBJ2-5
V gene: TRBV30
clone size: -
D gene: TRBD2
CDR3 DNA: TGTGCCTGGAGTGTGCCTAGCGGGAGAGAGACCCAGTACTTC
CDR3 protein: CAWSVPSGRETQYF

J gene: TRBJ1-2
V gene: TRBV9
clone size: -
D gene: TRBD1
CDR3 DNA: TGTGCCAGCAGCTATCAACAGGGGAACTATGGCTACACCTTC
CDR3 protein: CASSYQQGNYGYTF